This is a list of T cell receptor beta chains from one sample in a study of T-cell reconstitution after alpha-beta-depleted transplantation in children. TCRdb recomputed calls from the PCR reads with MiXCR, one row per CDR3 protein. The table has about 240,000 distinct CDR3 sequences, over 20% seen once. Sequencing used PBMCs, obtained before TCRalphabeta/CD19-depleted stem cell transplant. The receptors were gathered from a girl between 2 and 10 years old with Fanconi anemia, due to receive a stem cell transplant. The CDR3 runs from the conserved cysteine through the conserved F or W. The D gene is left open where the match is weak. Rows may omit the clone size; those that give it use once, few, many or a size class.

TRBV29-1	TRBJ2-4	-	-	TGCAGCGTTGAAGATGGGCTAGTAGGGGACATTCAGTACTTC	CSVEDGLVGDIQYF
TRBV20-1	TRBJ2-7	many	-	TGCAGTGGTTCAGGGATCCCATTTTCCGAGCAGTACTTC	CSGSGIPFSEQYF
TRBV20-1	TRBJ2-3	-	TRBD1	TGCAGTGCTAGAGGCCTACTTCGGGACAGGAGCACAGATACGCAGTATTTT	CSARGLLRDRSTDTQYF
TRBV12-3/TRBV12-4	TRBJ2-7	-	TRBD1	TGTGCCAGCAGTTTGGCCGACAGGGTCTACGAGCAGTACTTC	CASSLADRVYEQYF
TRBV29-1	TRBJ2-5	many	TRBD2	TGCAGCGTTGCCTTCGGACTAGCGATTCAAGAGACCCAGTACTTC	CSVAFGLAIQETQYF
TRBV20-1	TRBJ2-7	many	TRBD2	TGCAGTGCTAGTTTAGCGGGAGTCGTGTACGAGCAGTACTTC	CSASLAGVVYEQYF
TRBV15	TRBJ2-7	many	-	TGTGCCACCCGAGAGACAGGAGTCATATCCTACGAGCAGTACTTC	CATRETGVISYEQYF
TRBV5-5	TRBJ2-1	many	TRBD2	TGTGCCAGCAGCAGACTAGCGGGGGGGAACAATGAGCAGTTCTTC	CASSRLAGGNNEQFF
TRBV29-1	TRBJ1-2	many	-	TGCAGCGTTGTGGGTGAGAGTAACTATGGCTACACCTTC	CSVVGESNYGYTF
TRBV6-6	TRBJ2-7	-	-	TGTGCCAGCAGTTACGGCGTAGACTACGAGCAGTACTTC	CASSYGVDYEQYF
TRBV18	TRBJ1-1	-	TRBD1	TGTGCCAGCTCACCCATACAGGGGACTGAAGCTTTCTTT	CASSPIQGTEAFF
TRBV5-1	TRBJ2-7	few	TRBD2	TGCGCCAGCAGCTTTACAGCGGGGGTTTCCTACGAGCAGTACTTC	CASSFTAGVSYEQYF
TRBV20-1	TRBJ2-7	many	-	TGCAGTGCTAGCCCCCCTGGGGAGACGTTGTGGGCCGAGCAGTACTTC	CSASPPGETLWAEQYF
TRBV6-5	TRBJ2-5	many	-	TGTGCCAGCAGTTACTCAAGTTGGGGAGAGACCCAGTACTTC	CASSYSSWGETQYF
TRBV7-3	TRBJ2-1	many	TRBD2	TGTGCCAGCAGCCCAATACTAGCGGGACGTAATGAGCAGTTCTTC	CASSPILAGRNEQFF
TRBV14	TRBJ2-1	once	TRBD2	TGTGCCAGCAGTACTAGCGGTACTTACAATGAGCAGTTCTTC	CASSTSGTYNEQFF
TRBV7-2	TRBJ1-2	many	-	TGTGCCAGCAGCTTAGTCCGAGGCAGCTATGGCTACACCTTC	CASSLVRGSYGYTF
TRBV20-1	TRBJ1-1	many	-	TGCAGTGCTAGAGTCGGCTACACTGAAGCTTTCTTT	CSARVGYTEAFF
TRBV4-2	TRBJ2-3	many	-	TGTGCCAGCAGCTTAACCGGGACTTTCAGCACAGATACGCAGTATTTT	CASSLTGTFSTDTQYF
TRBV7-6	TRBJ2-7	many	TRBD1	TGTGCCAGCAGCGCCCGGGACAGACCCTCCTACGAGCAGTACTTC	CASSARDRPSYEQYF
TRBV18	TRBJ2-5	-	-	TGTGCCAGCTCACTACAGGTCCAAGAGACCCAGTACTTC	CASSLQVQETQYF
TRBV27	TRBJ2-1	many	-	TGTGCCAGCAGCTTAGGACATGAGCAGTTCTTC	CASSLGHEQFF
TRBV28	TRBJ1-1	once	-	TGTGCCAGCAGTCGAGCGCAGGGGCACACTGAAGCTTTCTTT	CASSRAQGHTEAFF
TRBV14	TRBJ1-1	many	TRBD1	TGTGCCAGCAGCTCCCTGACAGGGTTGATGAACACTGAAGCTTTCTTT	CASSSLTGLMNTEAFF
TRBV20-1	TRBJ2-7	-	-	TGCAGTGCTAGTTCCTTGGGGTACGAGCAGTACTTC	CSASSLGYEQYF
TRBV18	TRBJ2-1	once	-	TGTGCCAGCTCACCAATGGATTCAAGCTCCTACAATGAGCAGTTCTTC	CASSPMDSSSYNEQFF
TRBV29-1	TRBJ1-1	few	-	TGCAGCGCTGGGCGGTTGAACACTGAAGCTTTCTTT	CSAGRLNTEAFF
TRBV28	TRBJ2-7	many	TRBD2	TGTGCCAGCAGCCAGACAGGGTTGGCTAGCGGGAGGGGCTACGAGCAGTACTTC	CASSQTGLASGRGYEQYF
TRBV4-2	TRBJ2-7	many	-	TGTGCCAGCAGCCCCCCAGGGGTTTACGAGCAGTACTTC	CASSPPGVYEQYF
TRBV20-1	TRBJ2-7	few	-	TGCAGTGCTAGAGATCCGGGGAGCTCCTACGAGCAGTACTTC	CSARDPGSSYEQYF
TRBV5-1	TRBJ2-7	many	TRBD1	TGCGCCAGCAGCTTGGTAGGACAGGACTACGAGCAGTACTTC	CASSLVGQDYEQYF
TRBV28	TRBJ2-7	few	-	TGTGCCAGCAGTTTAAGAGGCGGAATCAAGGTGAGCCAGTACTTC	CASSLRGGIKVSQYF
TRBV7-2	TRBJ2-3	-	-	TGTGCCAGCAGCTTAGATACCCCGCACACAGATACGCAGTATTTT	CASSLDTPHTDTQYF
TRBV7-2	TRBJ2-7	-	-	TGTGCCAGCAGCTTATATCTGGGGTTACTCTACGAGCAGTACTTC	CASSLYLGLLYEQYF
TRBV5-1	TRBJ2-7	many	TRBD1	TGCGCCAGCAGCTTCACAGGGGGCCTCTACGAGCAGTACTTC	CASSFTGGLYEQYF
TRBV5-1	TRBJ2-1	few	-	TGCGCCAGCAGCTTGTACCTTGCGGCCATCTCCTACAATGAGCAGTTCTTC	CASSLYLAAISYNEQFF
TRBV29-1	TRBJ2-1	many	-	TGCAGCGTTGTTCGGACACTCTCCTACAATGAGCAGTTCTTC	CSVVRTLSYNEQFF
TRBV20-1	TRBJ2-1	-	-	TGCAGTGCTAGAATCGGGAGCGGTACCTACAATGAGCAGTTCTTC	CSARIGSGTYNEQFF
TRBV6-1	TRBJ2-2	-	TRBD1	TGTGCCAGCAGTCGACAGGGCACGGGGGAGCTGTTTTTT	CASSRQGTGELFF
TRBV7-2	TRBJ2-3	-	-	TGTGCCAGCAGCTCGCCGGGGGCCACAGATACGCAGTATTTT	CASSSPGATDTQYF
TRBV29-1	TRBJ1-2	many	-	TGCAGCGTCCAGACCCTATATGGCTACACCTTC	CSVQTLYGYTF
TRBV29-1	TRBJ1-2	few	TRBD1	TGCAGCGTTGAAAGAGGGACAGGGGATGGCTACACCTTC	CSVERGTGDGYTF
TRBV19	TRBJ2-7	-	TRBD2	TGTGCCAGTAATAATCGGCGGGAGGGCCTTGGCGAGCAGTACTTC	CASNNRREGLGEQYF
TRBV7-3	TRBJ1-1	-	-	TGTGCCAGCAGCTTTACTGCGAACACTGAAGCTTTCTTT	CASSFTANTEAFF
TRBV20-1	TRBJ2-3	many	TRBD1	TGCAGTGCCCCGGACAGGGGTGAGGCAGATACGCAGTATTTT	CSAPDRGEADTQYF